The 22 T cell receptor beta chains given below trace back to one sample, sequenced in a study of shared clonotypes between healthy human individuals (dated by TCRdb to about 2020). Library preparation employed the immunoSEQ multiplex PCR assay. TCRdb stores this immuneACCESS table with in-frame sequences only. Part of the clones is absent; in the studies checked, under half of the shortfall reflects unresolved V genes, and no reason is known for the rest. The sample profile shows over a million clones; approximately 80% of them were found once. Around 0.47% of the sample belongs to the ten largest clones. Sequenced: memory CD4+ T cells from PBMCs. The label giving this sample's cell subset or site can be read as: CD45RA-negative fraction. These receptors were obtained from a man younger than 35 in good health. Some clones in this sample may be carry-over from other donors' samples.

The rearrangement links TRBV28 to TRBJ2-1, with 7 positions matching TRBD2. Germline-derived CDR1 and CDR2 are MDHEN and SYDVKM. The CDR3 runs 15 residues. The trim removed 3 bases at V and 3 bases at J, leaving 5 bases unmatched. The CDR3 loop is CASSLAGAGYNEQFF. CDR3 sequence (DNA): TGTGCCAGCAGTTTGGCGGGAGCGGGCTACAATGAGCAGTTCTTC.

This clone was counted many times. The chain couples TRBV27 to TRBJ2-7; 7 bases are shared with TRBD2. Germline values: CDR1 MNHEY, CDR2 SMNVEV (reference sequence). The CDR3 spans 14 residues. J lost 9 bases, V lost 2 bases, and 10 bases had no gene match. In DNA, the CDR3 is TGTGCCAGCAGTTTAGCCGGGACTAACATCGTGCAGTACTTC. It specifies CASSLAGTNIVQYF.

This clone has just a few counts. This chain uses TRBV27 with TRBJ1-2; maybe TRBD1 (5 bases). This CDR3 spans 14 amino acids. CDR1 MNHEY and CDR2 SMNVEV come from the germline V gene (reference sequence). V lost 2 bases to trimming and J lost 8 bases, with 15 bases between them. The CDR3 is CASSLKGTVGGYTF. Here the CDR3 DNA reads TGTGCCAGCAGTTTAAAGGGGACGGTGGGCGGCTACACCTTC.

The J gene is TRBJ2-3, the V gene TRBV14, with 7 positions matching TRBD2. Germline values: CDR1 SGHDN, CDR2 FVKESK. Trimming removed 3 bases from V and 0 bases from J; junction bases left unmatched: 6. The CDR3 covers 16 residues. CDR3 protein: CASSHRTRLSTDTQYF. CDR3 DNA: TGTGCCAGCAGCCACAGGACTAGATTGAGCACAGATACGCAGTATTTT. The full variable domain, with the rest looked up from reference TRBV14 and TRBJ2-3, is EAGVTQFPSHSVIEKGQTVTLRCDPISGHDNLYWYRRVMGKEIKFLLHFVKESKQDESGMPNNRFLAERTGGTYSTLKVQPAELEDSGVYFCASSHRTRLSTDTQYFGPGTRLTVL.

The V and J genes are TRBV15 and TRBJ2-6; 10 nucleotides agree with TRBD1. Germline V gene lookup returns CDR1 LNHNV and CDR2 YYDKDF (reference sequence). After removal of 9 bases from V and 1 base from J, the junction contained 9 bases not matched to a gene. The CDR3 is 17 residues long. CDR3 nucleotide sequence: TGTGCCACTATCCGACAGGGGGCACCATCTGGGGCCAACGTCCTGACTTTC. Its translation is CATIRQGAPSGANVLTF.

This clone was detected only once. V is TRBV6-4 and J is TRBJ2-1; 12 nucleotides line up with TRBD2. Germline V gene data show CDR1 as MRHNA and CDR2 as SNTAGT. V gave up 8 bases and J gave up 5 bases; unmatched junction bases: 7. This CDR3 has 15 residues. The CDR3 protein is CASRRLAGAHNEQFF. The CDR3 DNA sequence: TGTGCCAGCCGGCGACTAGCGGGAGCCCACAATGAGCAGTTCTTC.

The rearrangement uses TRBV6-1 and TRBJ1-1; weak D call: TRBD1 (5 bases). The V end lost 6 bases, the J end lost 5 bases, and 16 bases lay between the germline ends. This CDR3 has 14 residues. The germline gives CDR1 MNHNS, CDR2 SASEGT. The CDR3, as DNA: TGTGCCAGCAGCAGCGGGGGTTTGAGGACTGAAGCTTTCTTT. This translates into CASSSGGLRTEAFF.

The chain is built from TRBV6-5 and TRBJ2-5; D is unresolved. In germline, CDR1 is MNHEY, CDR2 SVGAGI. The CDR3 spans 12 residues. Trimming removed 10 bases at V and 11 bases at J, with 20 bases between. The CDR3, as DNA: TGTGCCACGCCCGCCGCAGAGTTTGGGCAGTACTTC. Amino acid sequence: CATPAAEFGQYF.

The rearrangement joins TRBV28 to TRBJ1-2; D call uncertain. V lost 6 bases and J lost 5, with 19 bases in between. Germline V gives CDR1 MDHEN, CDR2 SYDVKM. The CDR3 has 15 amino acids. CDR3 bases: TGTGCCAGCAGACCGACGGACGGACGCGAATATGGCTACACCTTC. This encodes CASRPTDGREYGYTF.

This CDR3 is CASSPASKGSYEQYF. The DNA for the CDR3 is TGTGCCAGCTCCCCCGCGAGTAAGGGGTCATACGAGCAGTACTTC. The V gene is TRBV18, the J gene TRBJ2-7, with D possibly matching TRBD1 (5 bases). V lost 6 bases and J 4 bases, leaving 19 bases between the germline ends. Germline V lookup: CDR1 KGHSH, CDR2 LQKENI. The CDR3 spans 15 residues.

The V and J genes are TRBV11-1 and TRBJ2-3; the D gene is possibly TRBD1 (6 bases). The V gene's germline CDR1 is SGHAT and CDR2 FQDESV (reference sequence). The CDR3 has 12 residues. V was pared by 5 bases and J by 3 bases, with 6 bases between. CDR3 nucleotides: TGTGCCAGCAGCCAGGGGACAGATACGCAGTATTTT. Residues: CASSQGTDTQYF.

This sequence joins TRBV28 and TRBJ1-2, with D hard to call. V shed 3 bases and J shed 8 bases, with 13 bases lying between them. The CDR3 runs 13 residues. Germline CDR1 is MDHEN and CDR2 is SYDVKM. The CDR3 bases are TGTGCCAGCAGTTTTCCAGGAGGATGGGGCTACACCTTC. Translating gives CASSFPGGWGYTF.

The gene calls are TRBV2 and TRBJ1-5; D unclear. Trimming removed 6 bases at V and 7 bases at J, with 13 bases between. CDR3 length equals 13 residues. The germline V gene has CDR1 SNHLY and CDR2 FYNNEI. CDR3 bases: TGTGCCAGCAGGATAAGCCGAGGACAGCCCCAGCATTTT. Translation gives CASRISRGQPQHF.

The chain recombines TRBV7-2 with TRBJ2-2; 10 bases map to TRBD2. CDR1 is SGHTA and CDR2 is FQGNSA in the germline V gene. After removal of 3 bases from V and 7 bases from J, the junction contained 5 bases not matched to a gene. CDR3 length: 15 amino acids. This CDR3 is CASSFRLAGGGELFF. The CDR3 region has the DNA TGTGCCAGCAGCTTTCGACTAGCGGGTGGCGGGGAGCTGTTTTTT.

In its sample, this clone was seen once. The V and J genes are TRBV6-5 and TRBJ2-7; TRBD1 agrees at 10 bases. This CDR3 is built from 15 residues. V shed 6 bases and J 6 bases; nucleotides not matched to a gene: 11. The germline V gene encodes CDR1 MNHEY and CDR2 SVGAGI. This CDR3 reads CASSPTGQGLVEQYF. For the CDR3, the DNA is TGTGCCAGCAGCCCTACGGGACAGGGGCTGGTCGAGCAGTACTTC.

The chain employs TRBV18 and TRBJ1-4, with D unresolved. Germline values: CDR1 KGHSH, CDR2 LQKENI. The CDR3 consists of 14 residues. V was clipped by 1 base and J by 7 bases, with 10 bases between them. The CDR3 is CASSPRQLGEKLFF. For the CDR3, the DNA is TGTGCCAGCTCACCACGGCAGCTCGGTGAAAAACTGTTTTTT.

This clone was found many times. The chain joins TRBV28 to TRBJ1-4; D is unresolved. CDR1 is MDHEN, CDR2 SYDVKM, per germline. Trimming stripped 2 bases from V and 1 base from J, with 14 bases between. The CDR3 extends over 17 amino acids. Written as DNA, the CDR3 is TGTGCCAGCAGTTTAGAGTATTTGGGCCGAACTAATGAAAAACTGTTTTTT. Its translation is CASSLEYLGRTNEKLFF. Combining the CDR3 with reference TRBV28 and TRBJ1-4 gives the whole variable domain DVKVTQSSRYLVKRTGEKVFLECVQDMDHENMFWYRQDPGLGLRLIYFSYDVKMKEKGDIPEGYSVSREKKERFSLILESASTNQTSMYLCASSLEYLGRTNEKLFFGSGTQLSVL.

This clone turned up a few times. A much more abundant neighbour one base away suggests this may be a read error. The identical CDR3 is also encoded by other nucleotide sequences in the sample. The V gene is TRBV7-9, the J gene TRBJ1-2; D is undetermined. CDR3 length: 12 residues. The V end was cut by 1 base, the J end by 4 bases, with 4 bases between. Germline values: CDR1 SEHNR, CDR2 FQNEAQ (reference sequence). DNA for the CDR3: TGTGCCAGCAGCTTAGACAGCTATGGCTACACCTTC. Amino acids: CASSLDSYGYTF.

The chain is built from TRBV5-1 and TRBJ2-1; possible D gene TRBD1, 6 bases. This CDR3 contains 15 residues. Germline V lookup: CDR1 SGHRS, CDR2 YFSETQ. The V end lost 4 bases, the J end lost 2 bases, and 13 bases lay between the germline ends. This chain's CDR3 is CASSRGTLAYNEQFF. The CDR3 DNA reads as TGCGCCAGCAGCAGGGGGACCCTCGCCTACAATGAGCAGTTCTTC.

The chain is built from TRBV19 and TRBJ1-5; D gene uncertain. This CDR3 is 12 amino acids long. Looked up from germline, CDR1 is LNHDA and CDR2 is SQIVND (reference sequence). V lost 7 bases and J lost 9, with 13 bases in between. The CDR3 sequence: CASTSPGRPQHF. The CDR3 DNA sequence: TGTGCCAGTACCTCCCCCGGGCGGCCCCAGCATTTT.

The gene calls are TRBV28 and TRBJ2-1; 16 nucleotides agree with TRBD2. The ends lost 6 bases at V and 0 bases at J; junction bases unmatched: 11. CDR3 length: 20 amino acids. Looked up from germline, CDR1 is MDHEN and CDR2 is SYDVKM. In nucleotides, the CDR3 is TGTGCCAGCAGCCCCTTGGCCGGGACTAGCGGGAGGGTCTCCTACAATGAGCAGTTCTTC. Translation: CASSPLAGTSGRVSYNEQFF.

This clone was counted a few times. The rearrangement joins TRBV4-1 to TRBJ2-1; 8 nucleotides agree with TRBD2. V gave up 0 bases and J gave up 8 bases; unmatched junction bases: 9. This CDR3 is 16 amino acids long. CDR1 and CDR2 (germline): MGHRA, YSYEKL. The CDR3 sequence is CASSQDKGLGSYEQFF. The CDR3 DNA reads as TGCGCCAGCAGCCAAGATAAGGGACTAGGATCATATGAGCAGTTCTTC.